These 6 T cell receptor beta chains came from one sample sequenced in a study of identical twins. TCRdb itself ran the 5' RACE reads through MiXCR, one entry per CDR3 protein. The top ten hold more than 10% of the sample, which has 400,000 to 500,000 distinct CDR3 sequences, approximately 17% seen once. The sequencing input was naive T cells sorted from blood. Receptors were obtained from a man in his fifties or sixties in good health.

The chain has TRBV20-1 and TRBJ1-2, with TRBD1 identical over 8 bases. The CDR3 is made up of 13 amino acids. Per germline, CDR1 DFQATT and CDR2 SNEGSKA (reference sequence). Trimming took 4 bases from V and 7 from J; bases not matched to a gene: 8. In DNA, the CDR3 is TGCAGTGCTAAGGAGGACAGGGCTCCTGGCTACACCTTC. Encoded protein: CSAKEDRAPGYTF.

The chain uses TRBV4-1 and TRBJ2-7; 7 bases match TRBD1. This CDR3 contains 15 residues. Germline-derived CDR1 and CDR2 are MGHRA and YSYEKL. The trim removed 2 bases at V and 1 base at J, leaving 5 bases unmatched. CDR3 coding DNA: TGCGCCAGCAGCCAAACGACAGGGTCATCCTACGAGCAGTACTTC. Its protein product is CASSQTTGSSYEQYF.

The CDR3: CATVRSRDDQETQYF. CDR3 nucleotides: TGTGCCACCGTACGATCACGCGATGACCAAGAGACCCAGTACTTC. The chain carries TRBV6-1 and TRBJ2-5; D is uncertain. The germline V and J ends were trimmed by 10 bases and 0 bases, with 18 bases remaining between them. CDR3 length: 15 residues. The germline gives CDR1 MNHNS, CDR2 SASEGT.

V and J are TRBV7-2 and TRBJ1-5; a possible D gene is TRBD1 (5 bases). This CDR3 comprises 14 residues. In germline, CDR1 is SGHTA, CDR2 FQGNSA. V lost 1 base to trimming and J lost 7 bases, with 11 bases between them. The CDR3 region has the DNA TGTGCCAGCAGCTTAGAAGGCAGGGTGCAGCCCCAGCATTTT. It encodes CASSLEGRVQPQHF.

The chain carries TRBV4-2 and TRBJ2-7; 9 bases are a match to TRBD1. CDR1 and CDR2 (germline): LGHNA, YNFKEQ. V gave up 2 bases and J gave up 0 bases; unmatched junction bases: 5. The CDR3 is made up of 16 amino acids. CDR3 region: CASSQTDRGYSYEQYF. DNA of the CDR3: TGTGCCAGCAGCCAAACCGACAGGGGGTACTCCTACGAGCAGTACTTC.

The chain employs TRBV7-9 and TRBJ1-4, with TRBD1 matching over 7 bases. V dropped 10 bases and J dropped 0; count of bases not matched to a gene: 11. CDR3 length: 16 residues. Germline-derived CDR1 and CDR2 are SEHNR and FQNEAQ (reference sequence). CDR3 DNA sequence: TGTGCCACCTCCCCGGGACAGCTTGCAACTAATGAAAAACTGTTTTTT. It specifies CATSPGQLATNEKLFF.